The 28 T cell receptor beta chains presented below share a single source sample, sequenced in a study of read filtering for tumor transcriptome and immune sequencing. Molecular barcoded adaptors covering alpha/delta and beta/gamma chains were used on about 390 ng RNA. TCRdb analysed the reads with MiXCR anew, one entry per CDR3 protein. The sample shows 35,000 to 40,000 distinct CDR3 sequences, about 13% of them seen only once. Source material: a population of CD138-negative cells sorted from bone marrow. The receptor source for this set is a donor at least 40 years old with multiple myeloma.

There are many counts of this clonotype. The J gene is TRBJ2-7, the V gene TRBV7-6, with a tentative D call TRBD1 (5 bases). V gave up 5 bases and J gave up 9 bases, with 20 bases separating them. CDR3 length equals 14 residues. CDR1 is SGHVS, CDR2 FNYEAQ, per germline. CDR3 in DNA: TGTGCCAGCAGCGGTCAGGGAACAGGTGGTAGGCAGTACTTC. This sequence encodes CASSGQGTGGRQYF.

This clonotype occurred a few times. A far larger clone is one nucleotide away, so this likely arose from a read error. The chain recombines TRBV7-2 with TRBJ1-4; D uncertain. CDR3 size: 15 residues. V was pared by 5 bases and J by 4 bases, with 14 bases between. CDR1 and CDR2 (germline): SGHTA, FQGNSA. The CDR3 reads CASSPRSGINEKLFF. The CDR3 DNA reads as TGTGCCAGCAGCCCACGATCCGGGATTAATGAAAAACTGTTTTTT. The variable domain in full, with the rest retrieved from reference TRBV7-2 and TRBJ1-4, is GAGVSQSPSNKVTEKGKDVELRCDPISGHTALYWYRQSLGQGLEFLIYFQGNSAPDKSGLPSDRFSAERTGGSVSTLTIQRTQQEDSAVYLCASSPRSGINEKLFFGSGTQLSVL.

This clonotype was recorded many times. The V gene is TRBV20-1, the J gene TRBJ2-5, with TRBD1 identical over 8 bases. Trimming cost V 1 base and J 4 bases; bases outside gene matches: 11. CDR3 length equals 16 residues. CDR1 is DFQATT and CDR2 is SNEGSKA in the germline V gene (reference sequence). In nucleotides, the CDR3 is TGCAGTGCTAGAGGGGTTACCAGGGGGCGCGGAGAGACCCAGTACTTC. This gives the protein CSARGVTRGRGETQYF.

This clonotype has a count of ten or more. The CDR3 nucleotides read TGCAGTGCTAGTGTCCCTATAGGCTCAGATACGCAGTATTTT. It encodes CSASVPIGSDTQYF. The chain couples TRBV20-1 to TRBJ2-3; D is unclear. The germline V gene has CDR1 DFQATT and CDR2 SNEGSKA (reference sequence). CDR3 size: 14 residues. V lost 3 bases, J lost 4 bases, and 14 bases lay in between.

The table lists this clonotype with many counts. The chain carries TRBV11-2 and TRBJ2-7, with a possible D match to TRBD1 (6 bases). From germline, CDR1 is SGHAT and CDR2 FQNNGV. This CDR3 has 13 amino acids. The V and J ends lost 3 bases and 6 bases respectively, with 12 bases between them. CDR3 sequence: CASSLYREREQYF. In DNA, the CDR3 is TGTGCCAGCAGCTTGTACAGGGAACGCGAGCAGTACTTC.

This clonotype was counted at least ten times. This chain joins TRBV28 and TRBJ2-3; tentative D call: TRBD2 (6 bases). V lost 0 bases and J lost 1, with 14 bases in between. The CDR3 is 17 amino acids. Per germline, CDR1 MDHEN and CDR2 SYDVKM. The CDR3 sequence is CASSLWTSGTGTDTQYF. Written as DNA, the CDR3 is TGTGCCAGCAGTTTATGGACGAGTGGGACTGGCACAGATACGCAGTATTTT. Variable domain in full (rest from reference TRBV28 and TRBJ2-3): DVKVTQSSRYLVKRTGEKVFLECVQDMDHENMFWYRQDPGLGLRLIYFSYDVKMKEKGDIPEGYSVSREKKERFSLILESASTNQTSMYLCASSLWTSGTGTDTQYFGPGTRLTVL.

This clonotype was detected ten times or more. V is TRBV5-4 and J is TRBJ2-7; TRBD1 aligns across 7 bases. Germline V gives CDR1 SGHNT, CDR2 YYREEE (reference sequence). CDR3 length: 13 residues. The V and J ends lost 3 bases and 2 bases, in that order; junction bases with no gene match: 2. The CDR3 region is CASSWQGAYEQYF. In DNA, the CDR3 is TGTGCCAGCAGCTGGCAGGGGGCCTACGAGCAGTACTTC.

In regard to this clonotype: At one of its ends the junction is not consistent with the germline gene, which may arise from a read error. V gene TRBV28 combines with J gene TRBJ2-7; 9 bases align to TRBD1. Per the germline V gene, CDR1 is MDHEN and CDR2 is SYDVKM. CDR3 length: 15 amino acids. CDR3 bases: TGTGCCAGCGGTTTAGTGGGACAGGGTAAACACGAGCAGTACTTC. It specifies CASGLVGQGKHEQYF.

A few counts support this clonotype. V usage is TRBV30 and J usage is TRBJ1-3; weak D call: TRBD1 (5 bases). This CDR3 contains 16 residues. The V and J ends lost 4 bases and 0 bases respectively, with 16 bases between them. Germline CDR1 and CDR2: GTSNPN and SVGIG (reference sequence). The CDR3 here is CAWTFRQGISGNTIYF. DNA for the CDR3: TGTGCCTGGACCTTTAGGCAGGGTATCTCTGGAAACACCATATATTTT.

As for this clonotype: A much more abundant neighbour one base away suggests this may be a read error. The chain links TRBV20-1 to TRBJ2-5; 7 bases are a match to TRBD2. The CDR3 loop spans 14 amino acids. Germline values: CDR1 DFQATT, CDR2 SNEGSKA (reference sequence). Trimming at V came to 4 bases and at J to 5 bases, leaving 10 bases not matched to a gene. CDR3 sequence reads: CSATGPAGMETQYF. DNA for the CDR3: TGCAGTGCTACTGGACCAGCGGGAATGGAGACCCAGTACTTC.

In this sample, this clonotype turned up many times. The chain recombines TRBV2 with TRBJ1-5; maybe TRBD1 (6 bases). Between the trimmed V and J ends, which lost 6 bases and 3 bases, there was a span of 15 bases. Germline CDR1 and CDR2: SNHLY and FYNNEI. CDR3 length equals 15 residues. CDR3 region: CASRREQGDNQPQHF. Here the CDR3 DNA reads TGTGCCAGCAGGAGGGAACAGGGCGACAATCAGCCCCAGCATTTT.

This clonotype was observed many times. The CDR3 protein is CATSTTWDRGVFDPDTQYF. Written as DNA, the CDR3 is TGTGCCACCAGCACTACCTGGGACAGGGGAGTATTCGACCCAGATACGCAGTATTTT. The chain uses TRBV15 and TRBJ2-3, with 10 bases matching TRBD1. The ends lost 4 bases at V and 4 bases at J; junction bases unmatched: 17. The CDR3 consists of 19 residues. CDR1 is LNHNV, CDR2 YYDKDF, per germline (reference sequence).

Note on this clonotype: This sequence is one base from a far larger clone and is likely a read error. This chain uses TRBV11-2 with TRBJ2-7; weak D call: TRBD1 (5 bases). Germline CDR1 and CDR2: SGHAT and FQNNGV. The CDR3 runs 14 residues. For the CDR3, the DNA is TGTGCCCGCAGCTTAGGGGCGAGCTCCTACGAGCAGTACTTC. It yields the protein CARSLGASSYEQYF.

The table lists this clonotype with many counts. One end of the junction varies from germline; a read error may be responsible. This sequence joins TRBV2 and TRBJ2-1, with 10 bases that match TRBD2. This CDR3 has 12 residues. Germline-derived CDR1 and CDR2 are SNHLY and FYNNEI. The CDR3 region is CASREGQREGFF. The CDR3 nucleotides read TGTGCCAGCAGGGAAGGCCAGCGGGAGGGGTTCTTC.

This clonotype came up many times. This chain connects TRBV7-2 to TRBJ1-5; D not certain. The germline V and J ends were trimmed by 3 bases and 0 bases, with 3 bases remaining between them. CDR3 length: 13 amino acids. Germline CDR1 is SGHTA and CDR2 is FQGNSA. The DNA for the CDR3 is TGTGCCAGCAGCTTTTTTAGCAATCAGCCCCAGCATTTT. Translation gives CASSFFSNQPQHF.

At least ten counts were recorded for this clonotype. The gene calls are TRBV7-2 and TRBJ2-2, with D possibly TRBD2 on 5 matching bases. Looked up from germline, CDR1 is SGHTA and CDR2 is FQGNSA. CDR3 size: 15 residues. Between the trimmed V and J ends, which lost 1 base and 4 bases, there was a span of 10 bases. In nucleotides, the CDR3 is TGTGCCAGCAGCTTAGAATGGGAGAGCACCGGGGAGCTGTTTTTT. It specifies CASSLEWESTGELFF.

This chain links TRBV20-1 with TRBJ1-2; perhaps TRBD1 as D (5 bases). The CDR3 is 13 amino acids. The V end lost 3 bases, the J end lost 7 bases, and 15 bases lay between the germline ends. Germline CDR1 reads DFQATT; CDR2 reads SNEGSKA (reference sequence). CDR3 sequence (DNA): TGCAGTGCTAGTAGTGGGGGGAACGTTGGCTACACCTTC. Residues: CSASSGGNVGYTF.

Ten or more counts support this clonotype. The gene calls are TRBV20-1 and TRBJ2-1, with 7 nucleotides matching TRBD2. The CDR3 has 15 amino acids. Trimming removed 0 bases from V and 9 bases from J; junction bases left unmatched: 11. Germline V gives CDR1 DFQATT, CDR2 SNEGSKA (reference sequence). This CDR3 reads CSARDSAGEPSEQFF. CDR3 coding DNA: TGCAGTGCTAGAGATTCCGCGGGAGAGCCGAGTGAGCAGTTCTTC.

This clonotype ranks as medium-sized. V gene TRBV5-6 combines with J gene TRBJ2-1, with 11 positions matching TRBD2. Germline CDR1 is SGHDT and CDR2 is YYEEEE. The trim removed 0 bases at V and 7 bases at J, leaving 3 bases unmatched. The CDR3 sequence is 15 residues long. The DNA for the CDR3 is TGTGCCAGCAGCTTGGGGCTAGCGGGAGGAAATGAGCAGTTCTTC. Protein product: CASSLGLAGGNEQFF. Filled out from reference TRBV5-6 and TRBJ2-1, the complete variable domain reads DAGVTQSPTHLIKTRGQQVTLRCSPKSGHDTVSWYQQALGQGPQFIFQYYEEEERQRGNFPDRFSGHQFPNYSSELNVNALLLGDSALYLCASSLGLAGGNEQFFGPGTRLTVL.

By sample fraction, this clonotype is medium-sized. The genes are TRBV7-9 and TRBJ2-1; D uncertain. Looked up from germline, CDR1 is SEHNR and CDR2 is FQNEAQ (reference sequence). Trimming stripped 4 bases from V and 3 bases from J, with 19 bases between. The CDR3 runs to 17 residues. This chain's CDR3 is CASSSSRSLYRYNEQFF. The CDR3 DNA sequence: TGTGCCAGCAGCTCATCGAGATCCTTATACCGCTACAATGAGCAGTTCTTC. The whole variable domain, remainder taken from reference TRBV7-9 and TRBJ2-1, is DTGVSQNPRHKITKRGQNVTFRCDPISEHNRLYWYRQTLGQGPEFLTYFQNEAQLEKSRLLSDRFSAERPKGSFSTLEIQRTEQGDSAMYLCASSSSRSLYRYNEQFFGPGTRLTVL.

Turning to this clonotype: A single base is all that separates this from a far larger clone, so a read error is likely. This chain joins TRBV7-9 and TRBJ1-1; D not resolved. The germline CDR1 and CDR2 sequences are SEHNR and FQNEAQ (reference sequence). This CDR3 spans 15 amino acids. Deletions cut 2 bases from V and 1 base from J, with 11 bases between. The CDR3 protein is CASSLSPATNTEAFF. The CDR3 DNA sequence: TGTGCCAGCAGCTTATCACCAGCCACGAACACTGAAGCTTTCTTT. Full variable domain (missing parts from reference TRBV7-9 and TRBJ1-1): DTGVSQNPRHKITKRGQNVTFRCDPISEHNRLYWYRQTLGQGPEFLTYFQNEAQLEKSRLLSDRFSAERPKGSFSTLEIQRTEQGDSAMYLCASSLSPATNTEAFFGQGTRLTVV.

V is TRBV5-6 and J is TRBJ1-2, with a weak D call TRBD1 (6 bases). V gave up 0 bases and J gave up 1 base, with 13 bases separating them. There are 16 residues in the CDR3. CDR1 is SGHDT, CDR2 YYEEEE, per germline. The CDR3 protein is CASSLAWAGDNYGYTF. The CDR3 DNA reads TGTGCCAGCAGCTTGGCATGGGCAGGGGATAACTATGGCTACACCTTC.

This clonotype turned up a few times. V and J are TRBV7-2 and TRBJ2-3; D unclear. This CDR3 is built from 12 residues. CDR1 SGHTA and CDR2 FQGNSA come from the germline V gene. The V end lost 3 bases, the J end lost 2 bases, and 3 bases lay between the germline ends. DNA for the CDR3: TGTGCCAGCAGCTTTTCCACAGATACGCAGTATTTT. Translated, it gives CASSFSTDTQYF. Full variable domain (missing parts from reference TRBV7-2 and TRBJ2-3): GAGVSQSPSNKVTEKGKDVELRCDPISGHTALYWYRQSLGQGLEFLIYFQGNSAPDKSGLPSDRFSAERTGGSVSTLTIQRTQQEDSAVYLCASSFSTDTQYFGPGTRLTVL.

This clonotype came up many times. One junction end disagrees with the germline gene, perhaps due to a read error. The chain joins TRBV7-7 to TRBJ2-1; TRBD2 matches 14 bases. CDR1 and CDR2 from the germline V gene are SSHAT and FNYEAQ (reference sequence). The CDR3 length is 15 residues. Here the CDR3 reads CASSAGTSGSNEQFF. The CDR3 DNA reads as TGTGCTAGCAGCGCGGGGACTAGCGGGAGCAATGAGCAGTTCTTC.

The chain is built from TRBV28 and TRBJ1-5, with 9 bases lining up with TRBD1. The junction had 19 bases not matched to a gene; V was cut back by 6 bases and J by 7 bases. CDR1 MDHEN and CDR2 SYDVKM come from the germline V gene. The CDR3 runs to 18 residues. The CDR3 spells CASSLSRAQTGGEQPQHF. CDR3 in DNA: TGTGCCAGCAGCCTCAGCCGTGCGCAGACAGGGGGTGAGCAGCCCCAGCATTTT.

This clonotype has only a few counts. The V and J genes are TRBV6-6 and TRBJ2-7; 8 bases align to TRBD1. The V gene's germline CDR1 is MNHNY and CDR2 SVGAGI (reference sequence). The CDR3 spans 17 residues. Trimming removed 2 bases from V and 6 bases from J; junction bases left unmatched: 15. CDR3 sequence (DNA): TGTGCCAGCAGTTACGACTCTTCCGGGACAGGCCGTCTCGAGCAGTACTTC. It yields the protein CASSYDSSGTGRLEQYF.

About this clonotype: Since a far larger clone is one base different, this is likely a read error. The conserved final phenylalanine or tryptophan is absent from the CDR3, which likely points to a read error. The DNA of the CDR3 is TGTGCCAGCAGCTTTAAGTCAAAGCAGTTCTCC. It is translated as CASSFKSKQFS. V usage is TRBV7-8 and J usage is TRBJ2-1; the D is unclear. Germline CDR1 SGHVS, CDR2 FQNEAQ. There are 11 residues in the CDR3. V shed 3 bases and J shed 11 bases, with 8 bases lying between them.

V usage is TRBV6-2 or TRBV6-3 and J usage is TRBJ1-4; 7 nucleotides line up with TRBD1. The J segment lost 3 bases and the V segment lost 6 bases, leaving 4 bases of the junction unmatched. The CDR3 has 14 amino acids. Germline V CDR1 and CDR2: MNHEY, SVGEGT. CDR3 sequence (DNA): TGTGCCAGCAGCGGAGGGACAGCTAATGAAAAACTGTTTTTT. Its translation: CASSGGTANEKLFF.